Listed below are T cell receptor beta chains from one sample, sequenced in a study of early T cells in non-severe SARS-CoV-2 infection. A single record per CDR3 protein comes from TCRdb applying MiXCR to the 5' RACE reads. This sample has roughly 33,000 distinct CDR3 sequences, with approximately 6% found just once. Sample: whole blood. All receptors derive from an adult who was a healthcare worker with PCR-confirmed SARS-CoV-2 infection or an uninfected control (not recorded which). CDR3s include the opening cysteine and the closing phenylalanine or tryptophan. A D gene is named only where the DNA matches it firmly. Some rows mark clone size as missing; the rest say once, few, many or name a class of expanded clone.

V: TRBV20-1; D: -; size: many; J: TRBJ2-3; CDR3: CSADLAQRTDTQYF; DNA: TGCAGTGCCGACCTAGCGCAGAGGACAGATACGCAGTATTTT
V: TRBV6-6; D: -; size: many; J: TRBJ2-3; CDR3: CASSAGRGTQYF; DNA: TGTGCCAGCAGCGCGGGCCGGGGTACGCAGTATTTT
V: TRBV12-3/TRBV12-4; D: -; size: -; J: TRBJ1-5; CDR3: CASSLSENQPQHF; DNA: TGTGCCAGCAGTTTATCGGAAAATCAGCCCCAGCATTTT
V: TRBV7-9; D: TRBD1; size: many; J: TRBJ1-4; CDR3: CASSLGQGTNEKLFF; DNA: TGTGCCAGCAGCTTAGGACAGGGGACTAATGAAAAACTGTTTTTT
V: TRBV10-3; D: -; size: many; J: TRBJ2-7; CDR3: CAISDAGAYEQYF; DNA: TGTGCCATCAGTGATGCAGGGGCCTACGAGCAGTACTTC
V: TRBV14; D: -; size: many; J: TRBJ2-7; CDR3: CASSLPGYEQYF; DNA: TGTGCCAGCAGCCTGCCGGGGTACGAGCAGTACTTC
V: TRBV20-1; D: -; size: many; J: TRBJ1-3; CDR3: CSAPTGDGNTIYF; DNA: TGCAGTGCTCCTACAGGAGATGGAAACACCATATATTTT
V: TRBV7-9; D: TRBD1; size: many; J: TRBJ2-1; CDR3: CASSRQGASYNEQFF; DNA: TGTGCCAGCAGCCGTCAGGGGGCTTCCTACAATGAGCAGTTCTTC
V: TRBV7-2; D: TRBD1; size: many; J: TRBJ2-7; CDR3: CASSGGQIYEQYF; DNA: TGTGCCAGCAGCGGGGGACAGATCTACGAGCAGTACTTC
V: TRBV7-9; D: TRBD2; size: many; J: TRBJ2-1; CDR3: CASSLEGGNVDEQFF; DNA: TGTGCCAGCAGCCTTGAGGGAGGGAATGTTGATGAGCAGTTCTTC
V: TRBV3-1; D: -; size: few; J: TRBJ2-7; CDR3: CASSQVNEQYF; DNA: TGTGCCAGCAGCCAAGTTAACGAGCAGTACTTC
V: TRBV29-1; D: TRBD2; size: many; J: TRBJ2-1; CDR3: CSVYGLAGVLHNEQFF; DNA: TGCAGCGTCTATGGACTAGCGGGAGTCTTGCACAATGAGCAGTTCTTC
V: TRBV9; D: TRBD2; size: -; J: TRBJ2-3; CDR3: CASSVAVIAGGLDTQYF; DNA: TGTGCCAGCAGCGTAGCTGTTATAGCGGGAGGGCTAGATACGCAGTATTTT
V: TRBV11-3; D: -; size: many; J: TRBJ2-3; CDR3: CASSLDPRTDTQYF; DNA: TGTGCCAGCAGCTTAGATCCCAGGACAGATACGCAGTATTTT
V: TRBV15; D: -; size: many; J: TRBJ2-5; CDR3: CATSRGGQQETQYF; DNA: TGTGCCACCAGCAGGGGCGGACAACAAGAGACCCAGTACTTC
V: TRBV28; D: -; size: many; J: TRBJ1-4; CDR3: CASSPAGLGTTNEKLFF; DNA: TGTGCCAGCAGTCCCGCGGGTCTAGGGACAACTAATGAAAAACTGTTTTTT
V: TRBV19; D: -; size: many; J: TRBJ2-1; CDR3: CASSIDGWAQGPLSYNEQFF; DNA: TGTGCCAGTAGTATAGATGGGTGGGCACAGGGCCCACTTTCCTACAATGAGCAGTTCTTC
V: TRBV12-3/TRBV12-4; D: -; size: many; J: TRBJ2-1; CDR3: CASSRGYNEQFF; DNA: TGTGCCAGCAGCCGCGGATACAATGAGCAGTTCTTC
V: TRBV28; D: -; size: few; J: TRBJ1-6; CDR3: CASSIVSSSPLHF; DNA: TGTGCCAGCAGTATCGTGTCGAGTTCACCCCTCCACTTT
V: TRBV7-9; D: -; size: many; J: TRBJ2-3; CDR3: CASSLIRTARGDTQYF; DNA: TGTGCCAGCAGCTTGATCCGGACAGCTCGGGGAGATACGCAGTATTTT
V: TRBV7-9; D: -; size: many; J: TRBJ2-1; CDR3: CASADTENNEQFF; DNA: TGTGCCAGCGCGGACACCGAGAACAATGAGCAGTTCTTC
V: TRBV7-3; D: -; size: few; J: TRBJ1-2; CDR3: CASSSTQGYGYTF; DNA: TGTGCCAGCAGCTCGACCCAGGGTTATGGCTACACCTTC